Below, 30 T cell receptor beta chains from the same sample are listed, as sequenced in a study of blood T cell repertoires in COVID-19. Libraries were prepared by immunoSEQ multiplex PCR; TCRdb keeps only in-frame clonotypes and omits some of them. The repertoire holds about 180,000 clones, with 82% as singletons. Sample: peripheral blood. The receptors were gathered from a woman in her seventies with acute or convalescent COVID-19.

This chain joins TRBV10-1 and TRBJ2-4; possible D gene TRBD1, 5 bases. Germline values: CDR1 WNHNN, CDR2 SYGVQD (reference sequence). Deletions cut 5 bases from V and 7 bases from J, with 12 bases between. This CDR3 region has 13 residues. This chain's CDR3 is CASSRQGMNIQYF. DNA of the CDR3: TGCGCCAGCAGTCGGCAGGGAATGAACATTCAGTACTTC.

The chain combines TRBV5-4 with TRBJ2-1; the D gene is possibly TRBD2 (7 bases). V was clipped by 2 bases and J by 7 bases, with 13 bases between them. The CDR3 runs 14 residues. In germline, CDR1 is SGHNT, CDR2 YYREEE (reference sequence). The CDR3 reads CASSLRGAKNEQFF. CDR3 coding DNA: TGTGCCAGCAGCTTACGGGGGGCGAAGAATGAGCAGTTCTTC.

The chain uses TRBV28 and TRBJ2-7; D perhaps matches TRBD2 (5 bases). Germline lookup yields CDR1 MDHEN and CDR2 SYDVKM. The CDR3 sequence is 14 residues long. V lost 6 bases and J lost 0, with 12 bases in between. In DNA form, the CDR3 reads TGTGCCAGCAGGCTACTAGGTAGCTCCTACGAGCAGTACTTC. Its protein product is CASRLLGSSYEQYF.

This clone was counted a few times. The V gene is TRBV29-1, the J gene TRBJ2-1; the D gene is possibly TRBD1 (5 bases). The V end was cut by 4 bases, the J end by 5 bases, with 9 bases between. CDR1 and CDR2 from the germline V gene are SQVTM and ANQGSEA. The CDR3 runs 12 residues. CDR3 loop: CSVGHRNNEQFF. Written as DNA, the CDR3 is TGCAGCGTTGGCCACAGGAACAATGAGCAGTTCTTC.

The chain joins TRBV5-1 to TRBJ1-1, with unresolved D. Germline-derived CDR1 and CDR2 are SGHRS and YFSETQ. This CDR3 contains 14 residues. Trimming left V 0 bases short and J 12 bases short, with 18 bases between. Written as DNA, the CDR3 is TGCGCCAGCAGCTTGGCGTCGGGGTTCGGCCAAACTTTCTTT. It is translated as CASSLASGFGQTFF.

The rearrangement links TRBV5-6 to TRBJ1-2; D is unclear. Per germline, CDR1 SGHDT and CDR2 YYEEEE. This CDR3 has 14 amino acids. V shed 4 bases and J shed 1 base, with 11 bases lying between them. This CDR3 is CASSESGFNYGYTF. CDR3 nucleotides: TGTGCCAGCAGCGAGTCGGGATTTAACTATGGCTACACCTTC.

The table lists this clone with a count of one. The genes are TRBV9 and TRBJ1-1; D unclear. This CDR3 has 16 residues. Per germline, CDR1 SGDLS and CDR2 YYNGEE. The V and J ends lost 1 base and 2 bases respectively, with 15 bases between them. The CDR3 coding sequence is TGTGCCAGCAGCGTACAACTGGGGAGCTCCAACACTGAAGCTTTCTTT. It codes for CASSVQLGSSNTEAFF.

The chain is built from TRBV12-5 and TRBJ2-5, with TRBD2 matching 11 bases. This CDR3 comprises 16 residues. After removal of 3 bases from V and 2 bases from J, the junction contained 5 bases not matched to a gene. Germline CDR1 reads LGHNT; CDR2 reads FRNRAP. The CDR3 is CASGFPRLAGQETQYF. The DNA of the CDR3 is TGTGCTAGTGGTTTCCCTCGACTAGCGGGACAAGAGACCCAGTACTTC.

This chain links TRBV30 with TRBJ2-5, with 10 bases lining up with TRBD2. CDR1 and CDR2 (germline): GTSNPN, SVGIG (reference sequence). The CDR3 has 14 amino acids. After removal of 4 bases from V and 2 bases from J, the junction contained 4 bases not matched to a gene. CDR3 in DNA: TGTGCCTGGACTAGCGGGGGAATTCAAGAGACCCAGTACTTC. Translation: CAWTSGGIQETQYF.

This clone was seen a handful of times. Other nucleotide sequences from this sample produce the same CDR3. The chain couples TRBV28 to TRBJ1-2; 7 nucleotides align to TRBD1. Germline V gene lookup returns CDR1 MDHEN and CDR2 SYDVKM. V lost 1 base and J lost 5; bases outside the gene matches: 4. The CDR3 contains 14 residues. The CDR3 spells CASSLSGTVYGYTF. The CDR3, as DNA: TGTGCCAGCAGTTTATCGGGGACAGTGTATGGCTACACCTTC.

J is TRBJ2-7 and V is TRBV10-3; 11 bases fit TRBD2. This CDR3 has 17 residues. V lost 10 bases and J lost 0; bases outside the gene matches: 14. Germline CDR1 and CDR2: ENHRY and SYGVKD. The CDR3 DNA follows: TGTGCCACATCCAAAGCTAGCGGGGGGACCAGCTCCTACGAGCAGTACTTC. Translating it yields CATSKASGGTSSYEQYF.

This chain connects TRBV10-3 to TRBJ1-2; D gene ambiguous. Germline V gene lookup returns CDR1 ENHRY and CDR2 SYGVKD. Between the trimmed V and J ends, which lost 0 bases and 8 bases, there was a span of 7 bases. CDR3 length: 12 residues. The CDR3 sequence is CAISESQVGYTF. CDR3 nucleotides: TGTGCCATCAGTGAGTCGCAGGTCGGCTACACCTTC.

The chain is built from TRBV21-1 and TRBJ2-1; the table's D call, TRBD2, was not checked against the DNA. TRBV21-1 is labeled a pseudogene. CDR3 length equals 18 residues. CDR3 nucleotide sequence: TGTGCCAGCAGCAAAGGAGACCAGCGGGGGCGGTGGAACAATGAGCAGTTCTTC. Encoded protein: CASSKGDQRGRWNNEQFF.

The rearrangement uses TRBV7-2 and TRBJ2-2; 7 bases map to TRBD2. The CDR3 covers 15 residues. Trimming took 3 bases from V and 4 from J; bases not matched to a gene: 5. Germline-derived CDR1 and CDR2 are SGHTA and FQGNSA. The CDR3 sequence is CASSFRREGTGELFF. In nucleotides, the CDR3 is TGTGCCAGCAGCTTCCGGAGGGAGGGCACCGGGGAGCTGTTTTTT. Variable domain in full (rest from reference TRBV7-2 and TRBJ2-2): GAGVSQSPSNKVTEKGKDVELRCDPISGHTALYWYRQSLGQGLEFLIYFQGNSAPDKSGLPSDRFSAERTGGSVSTLTIQRTQQEDSAVYLCASSFRREGTGELFFGEGSRLTVL.

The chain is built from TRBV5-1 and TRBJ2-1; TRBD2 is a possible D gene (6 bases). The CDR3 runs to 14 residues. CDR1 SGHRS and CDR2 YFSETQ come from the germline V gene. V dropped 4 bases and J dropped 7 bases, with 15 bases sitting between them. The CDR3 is CASSQNRLVNEQFF. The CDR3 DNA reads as TGCGCCAGCAGCCAGAACAGACTAGTGAATGAGCAGTTCTTC.

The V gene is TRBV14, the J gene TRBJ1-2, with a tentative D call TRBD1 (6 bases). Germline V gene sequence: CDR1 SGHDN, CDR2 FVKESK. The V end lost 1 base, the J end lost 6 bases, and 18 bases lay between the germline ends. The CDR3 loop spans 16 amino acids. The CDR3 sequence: CASSQAAERGTDGYTF. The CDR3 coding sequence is TGTGCCAGCAGCCAAGCAGCAGAAAGGGGGACGGATGGCTACACCTTC.

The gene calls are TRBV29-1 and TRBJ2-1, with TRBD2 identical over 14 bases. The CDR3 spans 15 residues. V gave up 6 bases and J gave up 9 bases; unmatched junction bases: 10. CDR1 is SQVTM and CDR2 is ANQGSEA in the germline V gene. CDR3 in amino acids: CSVAWGTSGRTEQFF. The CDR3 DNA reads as TGCAGCGTGGCTTGGGGGACTAGCGGGAGAACTGAGCAGTTCTTC.

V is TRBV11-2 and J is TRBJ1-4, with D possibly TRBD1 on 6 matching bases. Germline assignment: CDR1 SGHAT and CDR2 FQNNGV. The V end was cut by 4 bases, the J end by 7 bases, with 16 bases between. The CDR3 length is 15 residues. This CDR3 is CASSSGANVVEKLFF. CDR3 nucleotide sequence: TGTGCCAGCAGCTCAGGGGCTAATGTCGTTGAAAAACTGTTTTTT. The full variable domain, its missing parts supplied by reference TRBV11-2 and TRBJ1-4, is EAGVAQSPRYKIIEKRQSVAFWCNPISGHATLYWYQQILGQGPKLLIQFQNNGVVDDSQLPKDRFSAERLKGVDSTLKIQPAKLEDSAVYLCASSSGANVVEKLFFGSGTQLSVL.

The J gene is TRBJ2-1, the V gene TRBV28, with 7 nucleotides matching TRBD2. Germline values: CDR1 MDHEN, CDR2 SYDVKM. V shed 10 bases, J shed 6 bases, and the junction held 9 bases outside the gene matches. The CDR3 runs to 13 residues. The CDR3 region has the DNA TGTGCCACCGACCCGCGCGGGAGCAATGAGCAGTTCTTC. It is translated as CATDPRGSNEQFF.

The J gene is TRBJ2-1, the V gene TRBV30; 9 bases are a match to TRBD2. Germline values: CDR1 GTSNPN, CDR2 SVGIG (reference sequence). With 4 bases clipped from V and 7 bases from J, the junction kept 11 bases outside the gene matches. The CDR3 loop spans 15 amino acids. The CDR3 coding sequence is TGTGCCTGGAACGCGGGAGGGGCAGCGGTAAATGAGCAGTTCTTC. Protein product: CAWNAGGAAVNEQFF.

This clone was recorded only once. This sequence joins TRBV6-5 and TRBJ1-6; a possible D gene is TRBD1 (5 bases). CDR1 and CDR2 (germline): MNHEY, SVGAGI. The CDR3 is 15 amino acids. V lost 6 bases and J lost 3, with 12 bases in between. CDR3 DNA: TGTGCCAGCAGGGGGGGGACCGTCTATAATTCACCCCTCCACTTT. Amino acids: CASRGGTVYNSPLHF.

CDR3 region: CASSIDRAVGGYTF. CDR3 DNA: TGTGCCAGTAGTATAGACAGGGCCGTTGGAGGCTACACCTTC. The chain uses TRBV19 and TRBJ1-2; D is perhaps TRBD1 (5 bases). V was clipped by 0 bases and J by 8 bases, with 13 bases between them. Germline-derived CDR1 and CDR2 are LNHDA and SQIVND (reference sequence). CDR3 length: 14 amino acids.

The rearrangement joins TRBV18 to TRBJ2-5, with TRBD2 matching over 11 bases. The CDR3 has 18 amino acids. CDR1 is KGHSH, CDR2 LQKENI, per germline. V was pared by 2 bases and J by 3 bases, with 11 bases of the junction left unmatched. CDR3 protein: CASSPFITPGLAEETQYF. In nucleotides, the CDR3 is TGTGCCAGCTCACCATTTATTACCCCGGGACTAGCGGAAGAGACCCAGTACTTC.

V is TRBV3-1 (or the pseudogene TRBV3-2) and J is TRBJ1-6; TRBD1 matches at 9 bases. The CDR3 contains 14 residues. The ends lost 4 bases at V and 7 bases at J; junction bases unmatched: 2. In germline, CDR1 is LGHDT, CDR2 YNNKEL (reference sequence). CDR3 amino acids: CASSLGTGNSPLHF. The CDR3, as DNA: TGTGCCAGCAGCCTGGGGACAGGGAATTCACCCCTCCACTTT.

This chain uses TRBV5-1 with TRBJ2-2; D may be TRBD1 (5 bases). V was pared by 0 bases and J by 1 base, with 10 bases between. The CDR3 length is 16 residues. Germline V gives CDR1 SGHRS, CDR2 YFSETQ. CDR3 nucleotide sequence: TGCGCCAGCAGCTTGGGGACATTCCTGAACACCGGGGAGCTGTTTTTT. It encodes CASSLGTFLNTGELFF. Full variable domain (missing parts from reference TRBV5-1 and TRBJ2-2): KAGVTQTPRYLIKTRGQQVTLSCSPISGHRSVSWYQQTPGQGLQFLFEYFSETQRNKGNFPGRFSGRQFSNSRSEMNVSTLELGDSALYLCASSLGTFLNTGELFFGEGSRLTVL.

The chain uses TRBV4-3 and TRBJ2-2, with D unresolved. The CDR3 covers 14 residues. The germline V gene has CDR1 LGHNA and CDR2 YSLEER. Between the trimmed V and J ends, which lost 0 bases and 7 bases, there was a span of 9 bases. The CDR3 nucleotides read TGCGCCAGCAGCCAAGATCGTGCGAGCGGGGAGCTGTTTTTT. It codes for CASSQDRASGELFF.

CDR3 DNA sequence: TGTGCCAGCAGCCCGGACAGGGAGGGACAGCCCCAGCATTTT. The encoded protein is CASSPDREGQPQHF. The V gene is TRBV27, the J gene TRBJ1-5; the match to TRBD1 covers 8 bases. The CDR3 has 14 residues. The trim removed 6 bases at V and 7 bases at J, leaving 8 bases unmatched. The V gene's germline CDR1 is MNHEY and CDR2 SMNVEV (reference sequence).

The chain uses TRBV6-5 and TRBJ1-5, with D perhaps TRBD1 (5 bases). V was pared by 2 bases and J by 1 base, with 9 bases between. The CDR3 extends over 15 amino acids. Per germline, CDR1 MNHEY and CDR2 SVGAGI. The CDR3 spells CASSYRTGSNQPQHF. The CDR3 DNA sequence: TGTGCCAGCAGTTACCGTACAGGCAGCAATCAGCCCCAGCATTTT.

CDR3 residues: CASSSPDRGNEKLFF. CDR3 DNA: TGTGCCAGCAGTTCCCCTGACAGGGGAAATGAAAAACTGTTTTTT. The V and J genes are TRBV28 and TRBJ1-4; TRBD1 agrees at 8 bases. CDR1 and CDR2 (germline): MDHEN, SYDVKM. The CDR3 extends over 15 amino acids. Trimming at V came to 4 bases and at J to 5 bases, leaving 6 bases not matched to a gene.

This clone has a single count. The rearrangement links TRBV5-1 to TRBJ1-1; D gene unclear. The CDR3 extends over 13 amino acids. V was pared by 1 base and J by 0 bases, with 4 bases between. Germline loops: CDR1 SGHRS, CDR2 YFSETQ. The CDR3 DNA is TGCGCCAGCAGCTTGTCAATGAACACTGAAGCTTTCTTT. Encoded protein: CASSLSMNTEAFF.